This record looks at one T cell receptor beta chain sequence and its context. Method: immunoSEQ multiplex PCR; TCRdb's copy keeps in-frame clones and lacks some. Altogether a few hundred thousand clones are present, around 81% being singletons, with the ten largest covering nearly 7.5%. CDR1 is GTSNPN, CDR2 SVGIG, per germline (reference sequence). There are 14 residues in the CDR3. The trim removed 5 bases at V and 5 bases at J, leaving 9 bases unmatched. These data are taken from a study of blood T cell repertoires in COVID-19. For the study at large: Both acute and convalescent COVID-19 samples were obtained from the United States, Italy and Spain.

The chain couples TRBV30 to TRBJ1-2; 9 bases map to TRBD1. The source is a woman in her thirties or forties with acute COVID-19. Sequenced material: PBMCs or T cells enriched from blood (not recorded which). The CDR3 region is CAWGTGGAGYGYTF. The CDR3 DNA is TGTGCCTGGGGTACAGGGGGCGCGGGGTATGGCTACACCTTC.